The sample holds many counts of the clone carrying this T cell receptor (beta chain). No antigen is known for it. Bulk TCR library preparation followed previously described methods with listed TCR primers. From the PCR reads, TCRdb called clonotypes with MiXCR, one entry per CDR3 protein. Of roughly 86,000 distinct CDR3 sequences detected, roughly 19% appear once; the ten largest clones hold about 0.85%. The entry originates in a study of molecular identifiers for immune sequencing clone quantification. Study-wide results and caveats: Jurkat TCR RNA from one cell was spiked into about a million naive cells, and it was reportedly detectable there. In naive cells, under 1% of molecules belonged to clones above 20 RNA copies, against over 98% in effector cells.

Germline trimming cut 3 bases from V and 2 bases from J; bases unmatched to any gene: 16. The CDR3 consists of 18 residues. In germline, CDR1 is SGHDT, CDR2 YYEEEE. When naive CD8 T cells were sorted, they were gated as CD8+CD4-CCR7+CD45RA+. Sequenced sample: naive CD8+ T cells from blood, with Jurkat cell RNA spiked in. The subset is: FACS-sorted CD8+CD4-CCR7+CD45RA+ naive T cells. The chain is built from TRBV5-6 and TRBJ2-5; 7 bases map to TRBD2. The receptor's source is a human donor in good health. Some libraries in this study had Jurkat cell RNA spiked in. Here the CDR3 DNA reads TGTGCCAGCAGCTCTTTGACTCTTGAGCGGGGCCTACAAGAGACCCAGTACTTC. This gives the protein CASSSLTLERGLQETQYF.